Ten or more counts support the clone carrying this T cell receptor beta chain. The antigen is undetermined. The sample belongs to a study of CD8 T cells in ankylosing spondylitis. Each CDR3 protein is one row after TCRdb ran MiXCR on the 5' RACE reads. Counted here are 800,000 to 900,000 distinct CDR3 sequences, over 9.5% occurring once; the ten biggest clones make up approximately 0.46%. Germline CDR1 reads MNHNS; CDR2 reads SASEGT. The CDR3 runs 13 residues. Trimming left V 6 bases short and J 4 bases short, with 9 bases between. Overall study findings and caveats: The study identified a TCR beta motif of several highly homologous variants that appeared characteristic of ankylosing spondylitis blood.

The material sequenced was blood, either unsorted or a sorted T cell fraction (not recorded which). This rearrangement joins TRBV6-1 to TRBJ1-4, with unresolved D. This sequence was found in a male donor with ankylosing spondylitis. This CDR3 reads CASSGGYNEKLFF. The CDR3 DNA sequence: TGTGCCAGCAGCGGCGGCTATAATGAAAAACTGTTTTTT.